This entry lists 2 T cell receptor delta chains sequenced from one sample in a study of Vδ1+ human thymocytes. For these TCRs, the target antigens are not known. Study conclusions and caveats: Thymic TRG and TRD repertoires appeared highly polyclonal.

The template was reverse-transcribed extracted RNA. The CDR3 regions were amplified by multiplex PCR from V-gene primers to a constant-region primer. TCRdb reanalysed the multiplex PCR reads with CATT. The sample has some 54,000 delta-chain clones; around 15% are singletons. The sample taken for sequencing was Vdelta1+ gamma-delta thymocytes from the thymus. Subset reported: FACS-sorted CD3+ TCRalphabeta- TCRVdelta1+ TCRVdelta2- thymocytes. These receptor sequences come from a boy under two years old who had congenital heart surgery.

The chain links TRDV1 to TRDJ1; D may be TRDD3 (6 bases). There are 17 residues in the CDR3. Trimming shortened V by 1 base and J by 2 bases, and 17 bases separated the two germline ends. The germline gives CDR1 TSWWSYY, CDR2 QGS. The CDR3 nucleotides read TGTGCTCTTGGGGAACACGTCTTACGGCTGGGGACCGATAAACTCATCTTT. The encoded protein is CALGEHVLRLGTDKLIF.

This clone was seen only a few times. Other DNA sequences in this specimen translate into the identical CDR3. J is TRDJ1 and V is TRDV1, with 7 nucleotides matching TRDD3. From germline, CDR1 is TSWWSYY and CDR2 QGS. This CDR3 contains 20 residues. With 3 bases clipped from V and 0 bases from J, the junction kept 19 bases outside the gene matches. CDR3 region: CALGDPPRGGGSVYTDKLIF. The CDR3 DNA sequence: TGTGCTCTTGGGGATCCCCCGCGCGGGGGGGGATCCGTGTACACCGATAAACTCATCTTT.